The 7 T cell receptor beta chains below come from one sample, sequenced in a study of T cells expressing NK-cell markers. With the 5' RACE reads reprocessed, TCRdb shows one record per CDR3 protein and no DNA. The specimen's table records more than 90,000 distinct CDR3 sequences. Sequenced input: blood T cells: a sorted CD56 or NKG2C T cell subset, CD4+ or CD8+ T cells, or bulk PBMC T cells (not recorded which). The receptor set was obtained from a woman between 18 and 70 years old in good health.

J is TRBJ2-5 and V is TRBV12-3 or TRBV12-4; TCRdb's assignment of TRBD1 cannot be checked, as there is no DNA. This CDR3 spans 16 amino acids. CDR3 sequence: CASTPFWGPNQETQYF.

The chain couples TRBV4-2 to TRBJ1-5. The CDR3 is 14 amino acids. The V gene's germline CDR1 is LGHNA and CDR2 YNFKEQ. CDR3 in amino acids: CASSQEVMIQPQHF.

The gene calls are TRBV7-9 and TRBJ2-1; the TRBD2 assignment by TCRdb is unverifiable without DNA. The germline gives CDR1 SEHNR, CDR2 FQNEAQ (reference sequence). The CDR3 spans 15 residues. This CDR3 reads CASSSGLAGGNEQFF.

The gene calls are TRBV3-1 and TRBJ2-3; lacking DNA, the TRBD2 call made by TCRdb goes unchecked. The CDR3 loop spans 17 amino acids. The germline V gene encodes CDR1 LGHDT and CDR2 YNNKEL (reference sequence). CDR3 in amino acids: CASSQELAGGRGDTQYF.

The V and J genes are TRBV2 and TRBJ2-5; the D call of TRBD2 rests on TCRdb alone, since no DNA is present to check it. CDR1 and CDR2 from the germline V gene are SNHLY and FYNNEI. This CDR3 comprises 16 residues. The CDR3 sequence is CASRRLAGEYGETQYF.

The chain recombines TRBV4-3 with TRBJ2-3; absent DNA, TCRdb's TRBD2 call cannot be checked. This CDR3 is 17 amino acids long. Germline V CDR1 and CDR2: LGHNA, YSLEER. The CDR3: CASSQVQAGGPTDTQYF.

The V call is TRBV27, the J call TRBJ1-5; TCRdb reports TRBD1, a call that lacks DNA to check it against. The V gene's germline CDR1 is MNHEY and CDR2 SMNVEV (reference sequence). The CDR3 has 14 residues. CDR3 residues: CASSLQGINQPQHF.